The rows below give T cell receptor beta chains drawn from one sample of a study of blood T cell repertoires in COVID-19. Clones were sequenced by immunoSEQ multiplex PCR, and TCRdb holds only the in-frame ones, with some missing. The sample records over 150,000 clones, around 81% being singletons. Sequencing was performed on PBMCs or T cells enriched from blood (not recorded which). The receptors originated from a man aged 35 to 55 who had recovered from COVID-19. Both conserved end residues are part of each CDR3. A D gene is named only where the DNA matches it firmly. Expanded clones are given a class, and other clones once, few, many or no size at all.

TRBJ2-1	.	TRBV5-1	.	TGCGCCAGCAGCTTGGTAGTCAAGGGACGGGAGTACAATGAGCAGTTCTTC	CASSLVVKGREYNEQFF
TRBJ2-1	.	TRBV18	TRBD1	TGTGCCAGCTCACCCACGGGACAGGGGGCGGGTGAGCAGTTCTTC	CASSPTGQGAGEQFF
TRBJ2-5	.	TRBV19	.	TGTGCCAGTAGTGGGGTAGCGGAGACCCAAGAGACCCAGTACTTC	CASSGVAETQETQYF
TRBJ1-5	.	TRBV9	.	TGTGCCAGCAGCGTAGCCGGAGATAGCAATCAGCCCCAGCATTTT	CASSVAGDSNQPQHF
TRBJ2-1	.	TRBV2	.	TGTGCCAGCAGTGAATCCGCGAATGAGCAGTTCTTC	CASSESANEQFF
TRBJ2-3	.	TRBV7-2	TRBD2	TGTGCCAGCAGCCCAGGACTAGCACCAGATACGCAGTATTTT	CASSPGLAPDTQYF
TRBJ1-2	.	TRBV3-1/TRBV3-2	.	TGTGCCAGCAGCCAAGCCGACGCCGGCGGGCACTATGGCTACACCTTC	CASSQADAGGHYGYTF
TRBJ2-3	.	TRBV20-1	.	TGCAGACCCGGGACAACAGATACGCAGTATTTT	CRPGTTDTQYF
TRBJ1-5	.	TRBV19	.	TGTGCCAGTGGACAGATCAATCAGCCCCAGCATTTT	CASGQINQPQHF
TRBJ1-1	.	TRBV18	.	TGTGCCAGCTCACTGAGAACAGGGCTGAACACTGAAGCTTTCTTT	CASSLRTGLNTEAFF
TRBJ2-1	.	TRBV3-1/TRBV3-2	.	TGTGCCAGCAGCCAGTGGACAAACTACAATGAGCAGTTCTTC	CASSQWTNYNEQFF
TRBJ1-1	.	TRBV14	TRBD1	TGTGCCAGCAGCCACCTCATCCTGACAGGGATGAACACTGAAGCTTTCTTT	CASSHLILTGMNTEAFF
TRBJ1-1	.	TRBV19	TRBD1	TGTGCCAGTAGTATCAGGAGACAGGGGAACACTGAAGCTTTCTTT	CASSIRRQGNTEAFF
TRBJ2-1	.	TRBV19	TRBD1	TGTGCCAGTAGTTCCCCCGGGACAGGGTTGGATGAGCAGTTCTTC	CASSSPGTGLDEQFF
TRBJ2-2	.	TRBV30	.	TGTGCCTGGACTAAATTGTCGGGTTTAGCCGGGGAGCTGTTTTTT	CAWTKLSGLAGELFF
TRBJ2-1	.	TRBV3-1/TRBV3-2	TRBD2	TGTGCCAGCAGCCATGGGGGGGGGAACAATGAGCAGTTCTTC	CASSHGGGNNEQFF
TRBJ1-1	once	TRBV6-5	.	TGTGCCAGCACCACGCCATGGGCAATGAACACTGAAGCTTTCTTT	CASTTPWAMNTEAFF
TRBJ2-5	.	TRBV5-4	TRBD2	TGTGCCAGCAGCTCCGGGACTAGCGGGGGAGAAGAGACCCAGTACTTC	CASSSGTSGGEETQYF
TRBJ1-2	.	TRBV7-8	TRBD1	TGTGCCAGCAGCACCGACAGGGAACATGGCTACACCTTC	CASSTDREHGYTF
TRBJ1-1	.	TRBV6-1	.	TGTGCCAGCAGTGAAGCGGAGAGGGCAGTTAGGGCTTTCTTT	CASSEAERAVRAFF
TRBJ2-3	.	TRBV7-2	TRBD2	TGTGCCAGCAGCCCTCAGGGACTAGCGGGGAGAGATACGCAGTATTTT	CASSPQGLAGRDTQYF
TRBJ1-2	.	TRBV7-9	TRBD1	TGTGCCAGCAGCCCGAGACCGGACAGGTGGGCAGGCTACACCTTC	CASSPRPDRWAGYTF
TRBJ1-2	.	TRBV3-1/TRBV3-2	.	TGTGCCAGCAGCCCCCGCGGGGTTGGCTACACCTTC	CASSPRGVGYTF
TRBJ2-2	.	TRBV3-1/TRBV3-2	TRBD2	TGTGCCAGCAGCCAAGTAGTCAGCGGGGGCCGGGCGGTCACCGGGGAGCTGTTTTTT	CASSQVVSGGRAVTGELFF
TRBJ2-7	.	TRBV19	.	TGTGCCAGTAGTTCACAGTTGTCCTACGAGCAGTACTTC	CASSSQLSYEQYF
TRBJ1-6	.	TRBV28	TRBD1	TGTGCCAGCAGCGGACAGGGCCGTAATTCACCCCTCCACTTT	CASSGQGRNSPLHF
TRBJ1-2	.	TRBV14	TRBD1	TGTGCCAGCAGCCAAGTTACAGGGGGTGCCTATGGCTACACCTTC	CASSQVTGGAYGYTF
TRBJ1-5	.	TRBV7-9	.	TGTGCCAGCAGCTTGTCAACCAATCAGGGACCCCAGCATTTT	CASSLSTNQGPQHF
TRBJ1-1	.	TRBV5-6	TRBD1	TGTGCCAGCAGCTTCCCCCAGACAGGGGGGAATACTGAAGCTTTCTTT	CASSFPQTGGNTEAFF
TRBJ1-2	few	TRBV6-5	.	TGTGCCAGCACTCAGTCTGGGCAGCGGATGAATGGCTACACCTTC	CASTQSGQRMNGYTF
TRBJ2-4	.	TRBV5-6	TRBD2	TGTGCCAGCAGCTCCGGGACTAGCGTAGGGATTCAGTACTTC	CASSSGTSVGIQYF
TRBJ1-2	once	TRBV6-5	TRBD1	TGTGCCAGCAGTTCGGACAGGCGAATTAACTATGGCTACACCTTC	CASSSDRRINYGYTF
TRBJ1-2	.	TRBV28	.	TGTGCCAGCAGTTTATTTTCCCCCTCCCATGGCTACACCTTC	CASSLFSPSHGYTF
TRBJ1-3	.	TRBV7-9	.	TGTGCCAGCAGCTTAGCTCAATCAGACTCTGGAAACACCATATATTTT	CASSLAQSDSGNTIYF
TRBJ2-5	once	TRBV6-1	.	TGTGCCAGCAGTGATCGTATATGGCGGTCTCAAGAGACCCAGTACTTC	CASSDRIWRSQETQYF
TRBJ1-1	once	TRBV7-2	.	TGTGCCAGCAGCTTATCGTTTAAGAACACTGAAGCTTTCTTT	CASSLSFKNTEAFF
TRBJ2-1	few	TRBV6-4	TRBD1	TGTGCCAGCAGTGACTCAGCAGGGGGATACAATGAGCAGTTCTTC	CASSDSAGGYNEQFF
TRBJ2-3	.	TRBV11-3	.	TGTGCCAGCAGCTCCCGGACTGGAGCTAGCACAGATACGCAGTATTTT	CASSSRTGASTDTQYF
TRBJ1-2	.	TRBV5-4	.	TGTGCCAGCAGCACCGGACAGAAGAACTATGGCTACACCTTC	CASSTGQKNYGYTF